This note documents a single T cell receptor (beta chain) sequence. Between the trimmed V and J ends, which lost 1 base and 8 bases, there was a span of 5 bases. Germline V gene sequence: CDR1 LGHDT, CDR2 YNNKEL (reference sequence). This CDR3 spans 11 amino acids. Here immunoSEQ multiplex PCR was the method, and the copy in TCRdb shows in-frame clones only, minus some. This table holds roughly 300,000 clones, 80% to 95% found once. Enrolled during active infection, Seattle patients were then followed longitudinally. The data originate from a study of blood T cell repertoires in COVID-19. Study details: The United States, Italy and Spain were the sources of the acute and convalescent COVID-19 samples. Sources were T cells, B-cell-depleted T cells, or PBMCs; the material itself was cDNA or gDNA.

This clonotype originated in a woman in her twenties or thirties with COVID-19, enrolled during active disease. The sequencing input was peripheral blood. The rearrangement joins TRBV3-1 (or the pseudogene TRBV3-2) to TRBJ1-2; D is undetermined. CDR3 DNA sequence: TGTGCCAGCAGCCAAGCGGAGGGCTACACCTTC. It is translated as CASSQAEGYTF.